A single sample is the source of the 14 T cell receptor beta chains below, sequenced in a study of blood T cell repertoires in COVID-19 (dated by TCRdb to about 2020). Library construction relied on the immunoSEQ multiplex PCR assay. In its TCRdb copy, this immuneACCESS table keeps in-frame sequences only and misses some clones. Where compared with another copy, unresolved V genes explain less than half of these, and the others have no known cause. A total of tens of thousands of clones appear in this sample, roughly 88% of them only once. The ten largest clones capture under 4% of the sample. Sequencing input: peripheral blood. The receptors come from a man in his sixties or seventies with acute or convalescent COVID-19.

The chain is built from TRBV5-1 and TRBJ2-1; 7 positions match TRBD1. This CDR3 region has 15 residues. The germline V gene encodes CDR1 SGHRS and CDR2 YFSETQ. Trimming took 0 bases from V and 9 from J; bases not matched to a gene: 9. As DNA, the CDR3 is TGCGCCAGCAGCTTGGACCCAATAACAGGGGTTGAGCAGTTCTTC. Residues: CASSLDPITGVEQFF.

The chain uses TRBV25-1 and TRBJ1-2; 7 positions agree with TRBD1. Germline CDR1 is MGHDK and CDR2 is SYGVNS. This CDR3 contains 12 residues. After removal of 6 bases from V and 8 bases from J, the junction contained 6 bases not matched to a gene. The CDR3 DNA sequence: TGTGCCAGCAGGGGCCAGGGGGACGGCTACACCTTC. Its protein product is CASRGQGDGYTF.

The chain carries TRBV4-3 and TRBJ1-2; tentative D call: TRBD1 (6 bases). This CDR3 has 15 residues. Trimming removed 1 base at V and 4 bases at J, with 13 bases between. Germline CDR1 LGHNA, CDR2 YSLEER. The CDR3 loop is CASSQAGGAVYGYTF. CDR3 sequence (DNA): TGCGCCAGCAGCCAAGCGGGGGGGGCTGTCTATGGCTACACCTTC.

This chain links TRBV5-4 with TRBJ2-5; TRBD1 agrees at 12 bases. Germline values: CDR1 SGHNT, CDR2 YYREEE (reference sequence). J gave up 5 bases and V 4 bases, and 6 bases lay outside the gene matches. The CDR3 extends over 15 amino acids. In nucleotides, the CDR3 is TGTGCCAGCAGCGCAACCGGGACAGGGGGCGAGACCCAGTACTTC. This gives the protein CASSATGTGGETQYF. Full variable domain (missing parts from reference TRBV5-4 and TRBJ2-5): ETGVTQSPTHLIKTRGQQVTLRCSSQSGHNTVSWYQQALGQGPQFIFQYYREEENGRGNFPPRFSGLQFPNYSSELNVNALELDDSALYLCASSATGTGGETQYFGPGTRLLVL.

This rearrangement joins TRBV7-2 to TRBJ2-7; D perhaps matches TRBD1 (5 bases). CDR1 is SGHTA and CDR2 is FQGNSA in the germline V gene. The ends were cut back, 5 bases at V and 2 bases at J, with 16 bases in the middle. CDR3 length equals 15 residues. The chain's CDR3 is CASSPRQGTTYEQYF. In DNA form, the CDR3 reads TGTGCCAGCAGCCCCCGGCAGGGTACTACCTACGAGCAGTACTTC.

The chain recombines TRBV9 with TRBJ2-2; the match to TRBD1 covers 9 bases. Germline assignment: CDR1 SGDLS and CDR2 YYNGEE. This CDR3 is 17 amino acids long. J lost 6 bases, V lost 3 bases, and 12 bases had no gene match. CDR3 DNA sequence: TGTGCCAGCAGCGGGCTTCGTTCCACAGGGGGCGCCGGGGAGCTGTTTTTT. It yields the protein CASSGLRSTGGAGELFF.

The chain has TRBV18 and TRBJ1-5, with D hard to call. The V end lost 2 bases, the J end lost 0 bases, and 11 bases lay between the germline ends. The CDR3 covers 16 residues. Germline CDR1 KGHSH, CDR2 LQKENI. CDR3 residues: CASSPARADSNQPQHF. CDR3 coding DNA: TGTGCCAGCTCACCAGCGAGGGCAGATAGCAATCAGCCCCAGCATTTT.

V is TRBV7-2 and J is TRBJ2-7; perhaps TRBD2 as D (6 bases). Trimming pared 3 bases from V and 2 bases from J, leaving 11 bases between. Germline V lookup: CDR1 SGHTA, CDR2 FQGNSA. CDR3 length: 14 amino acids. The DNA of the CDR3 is TGTGCCAGCAGCTTCGCGGGGCATCCCTACGAGCAGTACTTC. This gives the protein CASSFAGHPYEQYF.

Written as DNA, the CDR3 is TGCGCCAAGGCCAAGTCCGGGACAGGGAAGATCGGCTACAATGAGCAGTTCTTC. Translated, it gives CAKAKSGTGKIGYNEQFF. This chain joins TRBV10-1 and TRBJ2-1; 9 positions agree with TRBD1. The germline CDR1 and CDR2 sequences are WNHNN and SYGVQD (reference sequence). The length of the CDR3 is 18 residues. The junction had 19 bases not matched to a gene; V was cut back by 10 bases and J by 3 bases.

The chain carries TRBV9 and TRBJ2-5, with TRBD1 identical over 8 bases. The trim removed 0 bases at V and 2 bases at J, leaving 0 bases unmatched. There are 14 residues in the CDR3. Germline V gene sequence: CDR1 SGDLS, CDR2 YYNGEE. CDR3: CASSVGTGQETQYF. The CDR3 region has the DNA TGTGCCAGCAGCGTAGGGACAGGGCAAGAGACCCAGTACTTC. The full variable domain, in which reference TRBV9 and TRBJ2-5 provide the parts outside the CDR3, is DSGVTQTPKHLITATGQRVTLRCSPRSGDLSVYWYQQSLDQGLQFLIQYYNGEERAKGNILERFSAQQFPDLHSELNLSSLELGDSALYFCASSVGTGQETQYFGPGTRLLVL.

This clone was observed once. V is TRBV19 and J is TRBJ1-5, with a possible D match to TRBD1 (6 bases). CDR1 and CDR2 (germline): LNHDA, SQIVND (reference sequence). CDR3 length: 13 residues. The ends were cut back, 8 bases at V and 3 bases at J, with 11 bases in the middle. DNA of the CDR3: TGTGCCAGTGCGACAGGTGACAATCAGCCCCAGCATTTT. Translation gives CASATGDNQPQHF.

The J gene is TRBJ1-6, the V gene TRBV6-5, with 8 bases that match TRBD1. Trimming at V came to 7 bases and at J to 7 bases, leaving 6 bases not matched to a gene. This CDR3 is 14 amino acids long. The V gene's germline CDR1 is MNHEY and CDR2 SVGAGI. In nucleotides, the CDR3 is TGTGCCAGCAACCACCGGGACAGGAATTCACCCCTCCACTTT. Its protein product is CASNHRDRNSPLHF.

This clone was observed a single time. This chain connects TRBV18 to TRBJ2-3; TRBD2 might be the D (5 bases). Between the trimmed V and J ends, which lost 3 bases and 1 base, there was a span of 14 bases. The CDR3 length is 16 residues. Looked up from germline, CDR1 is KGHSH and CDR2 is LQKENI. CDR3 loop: CASSPSSGGGTDTQYF. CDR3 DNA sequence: TGTGCCAGCTCACCGTCCAGCGGCGGTGGCACAGATACGCAGTATTTT. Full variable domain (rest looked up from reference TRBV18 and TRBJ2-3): NAGVMQNPRHLVRRRGQEARLRCSPMKGHSHVYWYRQLPEEGLKFMVYLQKENIIDESGMPKERFSAEFPKEGPSILRIQQVVRGDSAAYFCASSPSSGGGTDTQYFGPGTRLTVL.

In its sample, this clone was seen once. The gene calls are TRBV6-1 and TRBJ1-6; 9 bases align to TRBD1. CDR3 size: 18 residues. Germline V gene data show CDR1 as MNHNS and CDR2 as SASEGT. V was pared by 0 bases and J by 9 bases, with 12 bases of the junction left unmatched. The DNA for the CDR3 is TGTGCCAGCAGTGAAGCGAATAGGGGACAGGGACGCCTTTCACCCCTCCACTTT. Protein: CASSEANRGQGRLSPLHF.